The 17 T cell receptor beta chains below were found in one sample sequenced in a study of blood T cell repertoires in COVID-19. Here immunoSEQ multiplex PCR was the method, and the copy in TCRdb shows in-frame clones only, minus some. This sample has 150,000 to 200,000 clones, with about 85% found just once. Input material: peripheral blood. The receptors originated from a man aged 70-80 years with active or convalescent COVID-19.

The CDR3 sequence is CASSIGGQGYSSYNEQFF. The CDR3 nucleotides are TGTGCCAGTAGTATAGGCGGACAGGGCTACTCTTCCTACAATGAGCAGTTCTTC. This chain connects TRBV19 to TRBJ2-1, with TRBD1 identical over 8 bases. V lost 1 base and J lost 1; bases outside the gene matches: 9. This CDR3 has 18 amino acids. Germline V gene sequence: CDR1 LNHDA, CDR2 SQIVND (reference sequence).

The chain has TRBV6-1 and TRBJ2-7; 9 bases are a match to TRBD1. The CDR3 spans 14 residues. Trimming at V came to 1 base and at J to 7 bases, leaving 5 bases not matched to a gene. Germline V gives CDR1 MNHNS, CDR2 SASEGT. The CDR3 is CASSEVNRGLEQYF. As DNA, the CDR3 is TGTGCCAGCAGTGAAGTAAACAGGGGGCTTGAGCAGTACTTC.

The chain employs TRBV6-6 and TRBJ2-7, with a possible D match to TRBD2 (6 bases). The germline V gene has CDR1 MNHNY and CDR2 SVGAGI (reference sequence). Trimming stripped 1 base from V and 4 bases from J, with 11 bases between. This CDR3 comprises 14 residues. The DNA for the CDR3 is TGTGCCAGCAGTTACTTGGGGGGAATGTACGAGCAGTACTTC. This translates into CASSYLGGMYEQYF.

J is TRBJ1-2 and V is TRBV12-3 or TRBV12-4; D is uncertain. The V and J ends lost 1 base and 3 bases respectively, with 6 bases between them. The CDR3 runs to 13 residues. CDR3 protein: CASSLDGDYGYTF. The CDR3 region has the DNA TGTGCCAGCAGTTTAGACGGGGACTATGGCTACACCTTC.

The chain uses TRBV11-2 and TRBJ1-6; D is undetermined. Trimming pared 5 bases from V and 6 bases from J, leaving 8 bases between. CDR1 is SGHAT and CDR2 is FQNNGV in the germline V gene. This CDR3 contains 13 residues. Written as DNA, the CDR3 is TGTGCCAGCAGCACCGGGTCTAATTCACCCCTCCACTTT. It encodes CASSTGSNSPLHF. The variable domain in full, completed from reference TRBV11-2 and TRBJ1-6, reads EAGVAQSPRYKIIEKRQSVAFWCNPISGHATLYWYQQILGQGPKLLIQFQNNGVVDDSQLPKDRFSAERLKGVDSTLKIQPAKLEDSAVYLCASSTGSNSPLHFGNGTRLTVT.

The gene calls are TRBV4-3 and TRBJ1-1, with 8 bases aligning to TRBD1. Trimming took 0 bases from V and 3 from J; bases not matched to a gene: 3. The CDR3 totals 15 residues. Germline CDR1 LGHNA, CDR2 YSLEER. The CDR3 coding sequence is TGCGCCAGCAGCCAAGAGTTGACAGGGGACACTGAAGCTTTCTTT. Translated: CASSQELTGDTEAFF.

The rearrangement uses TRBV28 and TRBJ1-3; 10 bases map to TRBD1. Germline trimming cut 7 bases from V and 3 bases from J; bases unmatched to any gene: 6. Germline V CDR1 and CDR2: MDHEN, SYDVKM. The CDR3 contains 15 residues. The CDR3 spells CASIRGQGNGNTIYF. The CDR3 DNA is TGTGCCAGCATTCGGGGACAGGGGAATGGAAACACCATATATTTT.

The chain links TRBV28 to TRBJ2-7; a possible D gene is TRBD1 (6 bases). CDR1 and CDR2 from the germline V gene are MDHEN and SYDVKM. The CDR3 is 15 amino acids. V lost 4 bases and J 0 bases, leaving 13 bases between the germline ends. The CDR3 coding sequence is TGTGCCAGCAGTTATTGGGGGACAAGCTCCTACGAGCAGTACTTC. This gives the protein CASSYWGTSSYEQYF.

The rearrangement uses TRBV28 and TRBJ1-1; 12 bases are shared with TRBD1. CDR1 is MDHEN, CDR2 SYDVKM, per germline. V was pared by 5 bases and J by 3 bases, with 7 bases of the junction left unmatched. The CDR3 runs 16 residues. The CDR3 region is CASSQGTGGKDTEAFF. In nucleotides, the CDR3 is TGTGCCAGCAGTCAGGGGACAGGGGGCAAGGACACTGAAGCTTTCTTT.

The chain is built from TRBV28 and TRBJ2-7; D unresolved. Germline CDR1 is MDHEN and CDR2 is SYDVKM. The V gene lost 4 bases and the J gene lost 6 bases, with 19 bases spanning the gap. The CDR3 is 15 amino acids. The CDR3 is CASSSPAVRLSEQYF. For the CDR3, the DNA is TGTGCCAGCAGTTCCCCCGCGGTTCGCTTAAGCGAGCAGTACTTC.

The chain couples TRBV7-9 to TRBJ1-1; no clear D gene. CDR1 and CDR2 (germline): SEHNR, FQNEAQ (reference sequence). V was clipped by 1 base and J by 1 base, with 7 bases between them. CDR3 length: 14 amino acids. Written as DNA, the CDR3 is TGTGCCAGCAGCTTAGAGACAAAGAACACTGAAGCTTTCTTT. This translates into CASSLETKNTEAFF. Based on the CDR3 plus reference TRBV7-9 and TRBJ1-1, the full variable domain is DTGVSQNPRHKITKRGQNVTFRCDPISEHNRLYWYRQTLGQGPEFLTYFQNEAQLEKSRLLSDRFSAERPKGSFSTLEIQRTEQGDSAMYLCASSLETKNTEAFFGQGTRLTVV.

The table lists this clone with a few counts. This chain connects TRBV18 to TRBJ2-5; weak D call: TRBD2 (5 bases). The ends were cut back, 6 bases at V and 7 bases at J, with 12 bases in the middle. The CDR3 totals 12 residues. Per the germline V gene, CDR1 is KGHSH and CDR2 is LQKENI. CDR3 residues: CASSDWMVTQYF. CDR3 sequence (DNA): TGTGCCAGCTCGGACTGGATGGTGACCCAGTACTTC. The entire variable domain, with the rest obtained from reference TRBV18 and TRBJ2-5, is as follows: NAGVMQNPRHLVRRRGQEARLRCSPMKGHSHVYWYRQLPEEGLKFMVYLQKENIIDESGMPKERFSAEFPKEGPSILRIQQVVRGDSAAYFCASSDWMVTQYFGPGTRLLVL.

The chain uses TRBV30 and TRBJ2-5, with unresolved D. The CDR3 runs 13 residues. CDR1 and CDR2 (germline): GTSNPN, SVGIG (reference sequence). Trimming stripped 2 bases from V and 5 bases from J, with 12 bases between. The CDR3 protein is CAWSMMSGETQYF. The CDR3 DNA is TGTGCCTGGAGTATGATGTCCGGGGAGACCCAGTACTTC.

The CDR3 reads CASSQDRAYEQFF. The DNA of the CDR3 is TGCGCCAGCAGCCAAGACAGGGCCTATGAGCAGTTCTTC. J is TRBJ2-1 and V is TRBV4-3; possible D gene TRBD1, 5 bases. Germline values: CDR1 LGHNA, CDR2 YSLEER. CDR3 length: 13 amino acids. The V end lost 0 bases, the J end lost 8 bases, and 8 bases lay between the germline ends.

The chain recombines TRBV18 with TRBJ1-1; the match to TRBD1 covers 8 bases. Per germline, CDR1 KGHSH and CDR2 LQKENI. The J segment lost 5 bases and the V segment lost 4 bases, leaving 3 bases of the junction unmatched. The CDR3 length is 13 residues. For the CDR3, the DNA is TGTGCCAGCTCACTACAGGGGGTGACTGAAGCTTTCTTT. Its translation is CASSLQGVTEAFF.

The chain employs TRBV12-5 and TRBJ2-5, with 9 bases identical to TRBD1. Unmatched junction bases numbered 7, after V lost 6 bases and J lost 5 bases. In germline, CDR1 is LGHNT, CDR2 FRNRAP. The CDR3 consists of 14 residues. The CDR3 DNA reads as TGTGCTAGTGGCTTCGGGACAGGGCGGGAGACCCAGTACTTC. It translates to CASGFGTGRETQYF.

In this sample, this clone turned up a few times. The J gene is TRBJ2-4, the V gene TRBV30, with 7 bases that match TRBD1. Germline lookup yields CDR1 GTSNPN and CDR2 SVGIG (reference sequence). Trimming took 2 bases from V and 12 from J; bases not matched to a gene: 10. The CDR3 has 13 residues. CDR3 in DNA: TGTGCCTGGAGTTCAAACAGGGGAGCAGCTCAGTACTTC. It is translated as CAWSSNRGAAQYF.